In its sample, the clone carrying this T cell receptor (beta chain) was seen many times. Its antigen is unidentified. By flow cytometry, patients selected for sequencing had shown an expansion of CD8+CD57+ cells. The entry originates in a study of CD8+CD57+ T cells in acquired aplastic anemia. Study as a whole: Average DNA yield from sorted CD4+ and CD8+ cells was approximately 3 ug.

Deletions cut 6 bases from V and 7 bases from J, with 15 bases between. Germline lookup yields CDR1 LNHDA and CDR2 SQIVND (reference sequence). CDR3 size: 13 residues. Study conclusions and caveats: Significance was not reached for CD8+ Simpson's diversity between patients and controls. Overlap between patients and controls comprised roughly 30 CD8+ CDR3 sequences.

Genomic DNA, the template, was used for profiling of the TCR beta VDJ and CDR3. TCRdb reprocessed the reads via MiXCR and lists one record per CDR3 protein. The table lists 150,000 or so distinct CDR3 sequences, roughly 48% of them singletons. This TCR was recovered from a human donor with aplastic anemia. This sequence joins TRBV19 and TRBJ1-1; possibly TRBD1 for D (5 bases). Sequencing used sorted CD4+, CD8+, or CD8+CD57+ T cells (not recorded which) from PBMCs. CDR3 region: CASRVQGLGEAFF. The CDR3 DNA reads TGTGCCAGTAGGGTTCAGGGCTTAGGTGAAGCTTTCTTT.